This T cell receptor beta chain originates from a study of spatial heterogeneity in lung cancer (dated by TCRdb to between 2017 and 2020). Some background on the complete study: Donors were around 71 patients with early-stage, untreated non-small cell lung cancer from the lung TRACERx cohort. Beta-chain transcripts were consistently detected in greater numbers than alpha-chain transcripts, which likely reflected higher beta-chain transcript abundance. The study quantitatively compared TCR alpha and beta repertoires across multiple tumor regions, matched nontumor lung and blood in non-small cell lung cancer. Nonsynonymous mutation counts, determined by whole-exome sequencing of tumor tissue, were related to features of the TCR repertoire. In the raw uncorrected reads, each unique combination of TCR and UMI appeared more than ten times on average. Follow-up PBMC samples were sequenced whenever available, with the median time to follow-up being around 25 months after resection. At surgery, both alpha and beta chains were TCR-sequenced in roughly 230 tumor regions, approximately 64 matched nontumor lung samples and a few dozen PBMC samples. The investigation overall reported the following: Ubiquitous expanded tumor TCRs were found in blood more often at tumor resection than at routine follow-up. Additional single-cell paired TCR alpha and beta sequencing was considered necessary to confirm, at a functional level, the hypothesis that regional TCRs recognize regional mutations. Only 14 to 15 patients were included in comparisons of baseline and follow-up blood repertoires.

The germline ends are 26 bases apart after V is trimmed by 4 bases and J by 2 bases. The CDR3, cysteine through phenylalanine, is 20 amino acids long. The only DNA kept is the CDR3, 60 bases in frame from the first base. According to the germline V gene, CDR1 reads MDHEN and CDR2 reads SYDVKM. This clonotype came up a few times. The antigen it binds to is not known. The input lacks base qualities; no much larger clone sits a single base away. The library was made by 5' RACE. TCRdb lists the instrument as NextSeq 500. To allow correction of PCR and sequencing errors, the TCR library protocol tagged every TCR cDNA molecule with a unique molecular identifier. As for how the authors treated the data: TCR identification, UMI-based error correction and CDR3 extraction were performed with Decombinator tools. TCRs above a frequency of 2 per 1,000, corresponding to the top 1% of the tumor frequency distribution, were defined as expanded. Each repertoire was subsampled 100 times to 5,000 TCRs, after which Renyi diversity was computed with the R vegan package. CDR3 similarity networks were built from amino acid triplet string-kernel similarity, with CDR3s being connected when pairwise similarity was above 0.82. TCRdb trimmed public reads at Q25 via fastp, called clones via MiXCR and kept in-frame beta chains. Each CDR3 protein gets just one entry, which takes the most common genes and DNA from the rows behind it. TCRdb's processing, not the authors', yielded these V and J calls. The sample table shows 95,000 to 130,000 distinct CDR3 sequences, and 12% are seen once. 16% of the sample is taken by the ten largest.

The time point label, as the study defines it: blood at routine non-recurrence follow-up after resection. Without any cell sorting, TCR sequencing was performed on whole RNA extracted either from tumor and nontumor lung tissue or from cryopreserved PBMC samples. Only patients for whom sufficient RNA was available from at least two tumor regions were selected for TCR sequencing. The source of this sequence is a male donor with early-stage non-small cell lung cancer. The rearrangement joined TRBV28 to TRBJ2-2, and perhaps TRBD1 as D gene, on 5 matching bases. The starting material was PBMCs, obtained at follow-up. The CDR3 protein sequence reads: CASSSAAGFTPRSNTGELFF. The sequenced DNA: TGTGCCAGCAGTTCGGCTGCAGGGTTTACCCCAAGATCAAACACCGGGGAGCTGTTTTTT.